This TCR beta chain originates from a study of technical replicates of blood from four donors (dated by TCRdb to about 2017). Library preparation was by the immunoSEQ multiplex PCR assay. TCRdb took this table from immuneACCESS and kept in-frame rearrangements with V and J called. Such tables lack part of the clones; where checked against another copy, unresolved V genes explain under half of the gap, and the rest is unexplained. Within this sample are more than 65,000 clones, with approximately 94% of them counted one time only. Roughly 0.36% of the sample is taken by the ten largest. Points on this clone: Its cognate antigen has yet to be identified. It has no much larger one-base neighbor in the sample; base qualities were not kept.

Per the germline V gene, MNHEY is the CDR1 and SVGAGI is the CDR2. Its CDR3 holds 12 amino acids, cysteine through phenylalanine. Of all the DNA, just the CDR3 is kept, 36 bases in frame from base 1. Deletion took 2 bases off V and 7 bases off J, with a span of 9 bases between the germline ends. The sample was T cells isolated from PBMCs. This sequence was found in a human donor in good health. The chain couples TRBV6-5 to TRBJ2-7, with the D gene call left open. DNA sequence: TGTGCCAGCAGTTACACGCCCGGGGAGCAGTACTTC. Translated, it gives CASSYTPGEQYF.